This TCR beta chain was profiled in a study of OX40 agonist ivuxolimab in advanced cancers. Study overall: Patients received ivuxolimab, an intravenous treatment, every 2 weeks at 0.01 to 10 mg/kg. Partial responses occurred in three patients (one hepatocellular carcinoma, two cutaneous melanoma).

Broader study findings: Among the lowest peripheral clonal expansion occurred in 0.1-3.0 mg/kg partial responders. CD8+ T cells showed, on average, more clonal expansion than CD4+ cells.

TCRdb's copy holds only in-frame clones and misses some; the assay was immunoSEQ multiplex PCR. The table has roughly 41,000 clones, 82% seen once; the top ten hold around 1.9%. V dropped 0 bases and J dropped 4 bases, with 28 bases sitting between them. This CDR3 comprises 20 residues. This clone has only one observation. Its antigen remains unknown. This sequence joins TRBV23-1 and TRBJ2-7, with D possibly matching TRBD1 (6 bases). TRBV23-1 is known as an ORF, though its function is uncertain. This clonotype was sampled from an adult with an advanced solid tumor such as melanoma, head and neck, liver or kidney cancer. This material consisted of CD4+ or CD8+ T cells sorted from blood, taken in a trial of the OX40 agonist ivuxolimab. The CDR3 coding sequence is TGCGCCAGCAGTCAATCCGATACAGGGCCTAACCCCGGATCTTCTTACGAGCAGTACTTC. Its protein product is CASSQSDTGPNPGSSYEQYF.